The sequence of this TCR beta chain was determined in a study of CD8+CD57+ T cells in acquired aplastic anemia. Study background: Average DNA yield from sorted CD4+ and CD8+ cells was roughly 3.1 ug.

It was genomic DNA that served as the template for profiling TCR beta VDJ and CDR3. TCRdb processed the reads anew with MiXCR; each CDR3 protein has one entry. The sample includes hundreds of thousands of distinct CDR3 sequences, around 60% of them seen just once. Whole-study findings and limits: Overlap between patients and controls comprised roughly 30 CD8+ CDR3 sequences. Between the patient and control groups, CD8+ Simpson's diversity did not differ significantly.

This clonotype was found many times. Its cognate antigen is unknown. Germline CDR1 and CDR2: LGHDT and YNNKEL (reference sequence). The CDR3 spans 14 residues. V was cut by 2 bases and J by 2 bases, with 10 bases left in between. The sample taken for sequencing was sorted CD4+, CD8+, or CD8+CD57+ T cells (not recorded which) from PBMCs. The chain recombines TRBV3-1 with TRBJ2-7; a possible D gene is TRBD2 (6 bases). The TCR comes from a human donor with severe aplastic anemia or a healthy control (not recorded which). CDR3 residues: CASSQRGFAYEQYF. CDR3 sequence (DNA): TGTGCCAGCAGCCAACGGGGGTTTGCCTACGAGCAGTACTTC.